The 2 T cell receptor beta chains given below trace back to one sample, sequenced in a study of PD-L1 blockade in urothelial cancer. Sample time point: peripheral blood 6 weeks after treatment start. TCRdb's copy holds only in-frame clones and misses some; the assay was immunoSEQ multiplex PCR. The data hold around 62,000 clones, with around nine tenths observed a single time. This material consisted of PBMCs, taken around atezolizumab (anti-PD-L1) treatment. The receptors stem from a man between 60 and 75 years old with urothelial cancer.

This sequence joins TRBV10-1 and TRBJ2-7; TRBD2 is a possible D gene (5 bases). This CDR3 is 13 amino acids long. V dropped 4 bases and J dropped 0 bases, with 7 bases sitting between them. Germline V gene data show CDR1 as WNHNN and CDR2 as SYGVQD (reference sequence). CDR3 DNA: TGCGCCAGCAGTGTAGGGAGCTCCTACGAGCAGTACTTC. Amino acids: CASSVGSSYEQYF.

This chain's CDR3 is CASSLPLREQYF. The DNA of the CDR3 is TGTGCCAGCAGTTTACCCTTGAGGGAGCAGTACTTC. V and J are TRBV28 and TRBJ2-7; no definite D call. Germline-derived CDR1 and CDR2 are MDHEN and SYDVKM. V was shortened by 2 bases and J by 7 bases, with 9 bases between the two germline ends. The CDR3 is 12 residues long. Using reference TRBV28 and TRBJ2-7 for the parts outside the CDR3, the full variable domain is DVKVTQSSRYLVKRTGEKVFLECVQDMDHENMFWYRQDPGLGLRLIYFSYDVKMKEKGDIPEGYSVSREKKERFSLILESASTNQTSMYLCASSLPLREQYFGPGTRLTVT.